This T cell receptor (beta chain) was captured by sequencing in a study of cytomegalovirus exposure and HLA in healthy donors. To note about this clone: Its antigen is currently unknown.

The PCR used 60 Vbeta and 13 Jbeta primers. Profiled with immunoSEQ multiplex PCR; TCRdb holds only in-frame clones, not every one. The sample carries 150,000 or so clones, roughly 66% recorded once. The CDR3 contains 13 residues. Germline CDR1 is SGHTA and CDR2 is FQGNSA. V was cut by 1 base and J by 7 bases, with 10 bases left in between. Study-wide points: Reports state that TCR beta sequences accurately predicted most subjects' HLA-A and HLA-B alleles. The sole available immune exposure information was CMV serostatus. Cytomegalovirus association was listed for 164 TCR beta chains.

This chain connects TRBV7-2 to TRBJ1-2, with D perhaps matching TRBD1 (5 bases). The sequenced sample was PBMCs. The receptor's source is a woman in her late teens or twenties in good health and CMV-seronegative. CDR3 region: CASSLEGAGGYTF. DNA for the CDR3: TGTGCCAGCAGCTTAGAAGGGGCCGGTGGCTACACCTTC.